This T cell receptor (beta chain) is drawn from a study of shared clonotypes between healthy human individuals. Libraries were prepared by immunoSEQ multiplex PCR; TCRdb keeps only in-frame clonotypes and omits some of them. The sample records some 2.3 million clones, approximately 93% being singletons. There are 13 residues in the CDR3. V lost 5 bases and J lost 8; bases outside the gene matches: 7. The V gene's germline CDR1 is MNHEY and CDR2 SVGAGI. This clone was detected a few times. Other DNA sequences in this sample translate to the same CDR3. The sequenced sample consisted of naive CD4+ T cells from PBMCs. This sample's subset: CD45RA+ positively selected. The chain recombines TRBV6-5 with TRBJ1-2; 8 bases fit TRBD1. This sequence originates from a man aged 18 to 35 in good health. Some clones in this sample may be carry-over from other donors' samples. The CDR3 region has the DNA TGTGCCAGCAGTAGGCAGGGGGCGCACGGCTACACCTTC. As protein: CASSRQGAHGYTF.